The rows below give T cell receptor beta chains drawn from one sample of a study of blood T cell repertoires in COVID-19. Measured with immunoSEQ multiplex PCR; TCRdb has only the in-frame clones, and not every one. The sample has approximately 120,000 clones; roughly 86% are singletons. The sample consisted of peripheral blood. The receptors were sampled from a human donor in a cohort sampled during active COVID-19. Both conserved end residues are part of each CDR3. The D gene is left open where the match is weak. The size field is filled for only some rows; it gives once, few, many or a size class.

j_gene | d_gene | v_gene | abundance | CDR3nt | CDR3aa
TRBJ1-4 | NA | TRBV5-8 | NA | TGTGCCAGCAGCTTGGTTTATCAGGACAGCAATGAAAAACTGTTTTTT | CASSLVYQDSNEKLFF
TRBJ1-4 | TRBD1 | TRBV6-5 | NA | TGTGCCAGCAGTAACCCCGGGACAGGGAATGAAAAACTGTTTTTT | CASSNPGTGNEKLFF
TRBJ2-3 | NA | TRBV9 | NA | TGTGCCAGCAGCGTGGGAACTAGCCCTGGCACAGATACGCAGTATTTT | CASSVGTSPGTDTQYF
TRBJ1-2 | TRBD1 | TRBV18 | NA | TGTGCCAGCTCACCACCGACAGGGGCCTATGGCTACACCTTC | CASSPPTGAYGYTF
TRBJ2-1 | NA | TRBV9 | NA | TGTGCCAGCAGCTTGCGGACAGACTCCTACAATGAGCAGTTCTTC | CASSLRTDSYNEQFF
TRBJ2-3 | NA | TRBV2 | NA | TGTGCCAGCAGTGAAGCAGTGTTGGTCAGGCTAATTCCAGATACGCAGTATTTT | CASSEAVLVRLIPDTQYF
TRBJ1-5 | TRBD1 | TRBV7-9 | NA | TGTGCCAGCAGCTTAGAGGACGGGACAGGGCTCAAAAATCAGCCCCAGCATTTT | CASSLEDGTGLKNQPQHF
TRBJ2-7 | NA | TRBV4-3 | NA | TGCGCCAGCAGCCAAGAGGAGTCAGGGGCCTACGAGCAGTACTTC | CASSQEESGAYEQYF
TRBJ2-3 | TRBD1 | TRBV11-2 | NA | TGTGCCAGCAGCCACACGCTAAGACAGGGCACTAGGGCAGATACGCAGTATTTT | CASSHTLRQGTRADTQYF
TRBJ2-7 | NA | TRBV5-1 | NA | TGCGCCAGCAGGTGGACATCAACCGGGACACCAACCTACGAGCAGTACTTC | CASRWTSTGTPTYEQYF
TRBJ1-1 | NA | TRBV2 | NA | TGTGCCAGCAGCTCCACTGGACGGGGGAGGAACACTGAAGCTTTCTTT | CASSSTGRGRNTEAFF
TRBJ2-3 | NA | TRBV9 | once | TGTGCCAGCAGCGTATCCGGGACTTTAACAGATACGCAGTATTTT | CASSVSGTLTDTQYF
TRBJ1-1 | NA | TRBV5-1 | many | TGCGCCAGCAGCCCTTCGGGGTTAACGGCGAACACTGAAGCTTTCTTT | CASSPSGLTANTEAFF
TRBJ1-6 | TRBD1 | TRBV11-2 | once | TGTGCCAGCAGCCGGACAGGCGCGGATGTACCCCTCCACTTT | CASSRTGADVPLHF
TRBJ2-1 | TRBD2 | TRBV11-2 | NA | TGTGCCAGCAGCTTAGGTAGCGGGTGGGAGTTAGGTCTGTTCTTC | CASSLGSGWELGLFF
TRBJ1-3 | NA | TRBV24-1 | NA | TGTGCCACCAGTGATATGACCGCGGGCGGTGGAAACACCATATATTTT | CATSDMTAGGGNTIYF
TRBJ2-1 | TRBD2 | TRBV7-3 | once | TGTGCCAGCAGCCTCTCCGGGACTAGCGGGAGCCCGATCTTC | CASSLSGTSGSPIF
TRBJ2-2 | TRBD2 | TRBV4-3 | NA | TGCGCCAGCAGCCTGTGGGGACTAGCGGGTGGGACCGGGGAGCTGTTTTTT | CASSLWGLAGGTGELFF
TRBJ1-5 | NA | TRBV4-2 | NA | TGTGCCAGCAGCCAAGGATTGGTACAGGTAGGCCAGCCCCAGCATTTT | CASSQGLVQVGQPQHF
TRBJ2-5 | TRBD2 | TRBV2 | NA | TGTGCCAGCAGTGTAAGCGGACTAGCGGGATCACAGTACTTC | CASSVSGLAGSQYF
TRBJ2-3 | NA | TRBV7-8 | few | TGTGCCAGCAGAACTTCCCAAGGGGCAGATACGCAGTATTTT | CASRTSQGADTQYF
TRBJ2-7 | TRBD2 | TRBV20-1 | NA | TGCAGTGCCTGGGGGGGGGAGCAGTACTTC | CSAWGGEQYF
TRBJ2-3 | TRBD2 | TRBV7-9 | NA | TGTGCCAGCAGCCTTAGCGGGAGCGCAGATACGCAGTATTTT | CASSLSGSADTQYF
TRBJ2-7 | NA | TRBV18 | few | TGTGCCAGCTCGGAGGGAAGCTCCTACGAGCAGTACTTC | CASSEGSSYEQYF
TRBJ2-7 | TRBD1 | TRBV6-4 | NA | TGTGCCAGCAGGCTTCGTGGGGGACAGGGCTACGAGCAGTACTTC | CASRLRGGQGYEQYF
TRBJ1-2 | NA | TRBV2 | NA | TGTGCCAGCAGTGAAGGAGAGGGTTTCAACTATGGCTACACCTTC | CASSEGEGFNYGYTF
TRBJ2-3 | TRBD2 | TRBV28 | once | TGTGCCAGCAGTGGGTCGAGCGGGAGTGGAGCAGATACGCAGTATTTT | CASSGSSGSGADTQYF
TRBJ2-1 | TRBD2 | TRBV20-1 | once | TGCAGTGCTAGTTCCAGCGGGAGCTCCTACAATGAGCAGTTCTTC | CSASSSGSSYNEQFF
TRBJ2-7 | NA | TRBV7-2 | few | TGTGCCAGCAGCTCCAGACAGGGCGGGAACTACGAGCAGTACTTC | CASSSRQGGNYEQYF
TRBJ2-1 | NA | TRBV4-3 | NA | TGCGCCAGCAGCCAAGACGCGACAGGTAGGAGCAACGAGCAGTTCTTC | CASSQDATGRSNEQFF
TRBJ2-6 | NA | TRBV7-3 | NA | TGTGCCAGCAGCCTGAACCGACAGTCCAGAGCCAACGTCCTGACTTTC | CASSLNRQSRANVLTF
TRBJ2-3 | NA | TRBV30 | NA | TGTGCCTGGAGTGTAAGCGATCTTACTAGCACAGATACGCAGTATTTT | CAWSVSDLTSTDTQYF
TRBJ2-1 | TRBD2 | TRBV6-5 | NA | TGTGCCAGCGAAGGGAGCGGGGGCAATGAGCAGTTCTTC | CASEGSGGNEQFF
TRBJ2-4 | TRBD1 | TRBV18 | NA | TGTGCCAGCTCACCTATCGACAGGGGTACCAAAAACATTCAGTACTTC | CASSPIDRGTKNIQYF
TRBJ1-5 | NA | TRBV4-1 | NA | TGCGCCAGCAGCCAAGATAGGAGGCAGCCCCAGCATTTT | CASSQDRRQPQHF
TRBJ2-1 | TRBD2 | TRBV6-2/TRBV6-3 | NA | TGTGCCAGCAGTTACTCGGCCCCTAGCGGAGGGACCTACAATGAGCAGTTCTTC | CASSYSAPSGGTYNEQFF
TRBJ2-1 | NA | TRBV9 | NA | TGTGCCAGCAGCCTGGACATGGGCCCCTACAATGAGCAGTTCTTC | CASSLDMGPYNEQFF
TRBJ1-2 | NA | TRBV27 | NA | TGTGCCAGCAGTTTAGGGCAGTTCTATGGCTACACCTTC | CASSLGQFYGYTF
TRBJ2-1 | NA | TRBV11-2 | few | TGTGCCAGCAGCTTACTAGTTTTAGATGAGCAGTTCTTC | CASSLLVLDEQFF
TRBJ1-2 | NA | TRBV7-2 | NA | TGTGCCAGCAGCGTCTCGGGGTTCTTTTACTACACCTTC | CASSVSGFFYYTF
TRBJ1-2 | NA | TRBV2 | NA | TGTGCCAGCAGTGTAAGTGGGCAGGGGCTGGACTATGGCTACACCTTC | CASSVSGQGLDYGYTF
TRBJ2-1 | TRBD2 | TRBV7-9 | NA | TGTGCCAGCAGCTCGGGACTAGCGGCTTACAATGAGCAGTTCTTC | CASSSGLAAYNEQFF
TRBJ1-2 | NA | TRBV7-9 | NA | TGTGCCAGCAGCTTAGTCGCAGACATCTATGGCTACACCTTC | CASSLVADIYGYTF
TRBJ1-1 | NA | TRBV7-2 | once | TGTGCCAGCAGCTTACATCTAAACACTGAAGCTTTCTTT | CASSLHLNTEAFF
TRBJ2-7 | TRBD2 | TRBV4-3 | NA | TGCGCCAGCAGCCAAGGATTGAGCGGGAGAAACGGTGGCGGGCAGTACTTC | CASSQGLSGRNGGGQYF
TRBJ1-1 | TRBD1 | TRBV5-1 | NA | TGCGCCAGCAGCTTAAATCAACAGGGGGTAGGGTACACTGAAGCTTTCTTT | CASSLNQQGVGYTEAFF
TRBJ1-1 | TRBD1 | TRBV6-6 | NA | TGTGCCAGCAGCCTACAGGGGTCGGTCACTGAAGCTTTCTTT | CASSLQGSVTEAFF
TRBJ2-7 | TRBD1 | TRBV7-2 | NA | TGTGCCAGCAGTTCAACAGGGGGCACCTACGAGCAGTACTTC | CASSSTGGTYEQYF
TRBJ2-3 | TRBD1 | TRBV10-3 | NA | TGTGCCACCGGACAGGGGGGCACAGATACGCAGTATTTT | CATGQGGTDTQYF
TRBJ2-3 | NA | TRBV5-1 | NA | TGCGCCAGCAGAGAGATAACAGATACGCAGTATTTT | CASREITDTQYF
TRBJ2-5 | NA | TRBV19 | NA | TGTGCCAGTAGTGCTGGACTATCTTCGGAGACCCAGTACTTC | CASSAGLSSETQYF
TRBJ1-2 | NA | TRBV24-1 | NA | TGTGCCACCAGTGACCGGATGACAGGATATGGCTACACCTTC | CATSDRMTGYGYTF
TRBJ2-2 | TRBD2 | TRBV9 | NA | TGTGCCAGCACCGTGACTAGCGGGAGTGGGACCGGGGAGCTGTTTTTT | CASTVTSGSGTGELFF
TRBJ2-7 | NA | TRBV4-3 | NA | TGCGCCAGCAGCCAATCCGAGCGGGTAAGCTCCTACGAGCAGTACTTC | CASSQSERVSSYEQYF
TRBJ1-6 | TRBD1 | TRBV19 | NA | TGTGCCAGTAACCGACGGACAGGGAAAGGGTCACCCCTCCACTTT | CASNRRTGKGSPLHF
TRBJ1-2 | NA | TRBV19 | NA | TGTGCCAGTAGTATCGGGGGGTTTGACTATGGCTACACCTTC | CASSIGGFDYGYTF
TRBJ2-4 | TRBD2 | TRBV6-6 | NA | TGTGCCAGCAGTCCTCTACTAGCGGGAGAGAGCAAAAACATTCAGTACTTC | CASSPLLAGESKNIQYF
TRBJ1-2 | TRBD1 | TRBV2 | once | TGTGCCAGCAGCGGGGACAGGACCTATGGCTACACCTTC | CASSGDRTYGYTF